This T cell receptor beta chain was observed in a study of naive and memory T cell subsets. Overall study findings and caveats: Clonotypes here are unpaired alpha or beta chain sequences.

Details on this clonotype: Antigen unknown.

Both TRBC1 and TRBC2 were covered by a beta constant-region primer of two equimolar oligonucleotides. Ligated cDNA was amplified by four rounds of PCR with nested alpha and beta constant-region primers and SP2. Each CDR3 protein gets one entry after TCRdb re-called the UMI-ligation and nested PCR reads with MiXCR. This sample has about 120,000 distinct CDR3 sequences, with roughly 32% found just once. The junction had 15 bases not matched to a gene; V was cut back by 6 bases and J by 2 bases. The CDR3 totals 17 residues. Sequencing used central memory CD4+ T cells from blood. This TCR was recovered from a human donor in good health. The chain couples TRBV12-3 or TRBV12-4 to TRBJ2-7; 8 nucleotides agree with TRBD1. The CDR3 region has the DNA TGTGCCAGCAGCCCTCAAGCCCGAACAGGGGGGACCTACGAGCAGTACTTC. The encoded protein is CASSPQARTGGTYEQYF.